These 14 T cell receptor beta chains were all obtained from the same sample, sequenced in a study of human T cells and chemical hapten exposure. MiXCR was run by TCRdb on the 5' RACE reads, yielding one entry per CDR3 protein. The table shows about 140,000 distinct CDR3 sequences, with about 4% occurring only once. It was from unfractionated whole blood that total RNA was extracted. These receptors all stem from a female donor in good health.

This clonotype was counted at least ten times. The chain recombines TRBV12-3 or TRBV12-4 with TRBJ2-7; possibly TRBD1 or TRBD2 for D (5 bases each). The ends were cut back, 5 bases at V and 0 bases at J, with 14 bases in the middle. The CDR3 contains 15 residues. The CDR3 protein is CASSRDPATSYEQYF. The CDR3 DNA reads TGTGCCAGCAGTCGGGACCCGGCAACCTCCTACGAGCAGTACTTC.

This clonotype was observed many times. The chain links TRBV2 to TRBJ1-6; D not resolved. Germline CDR1 is SNHLY and CDR2 is FYNNEI. This CDR3 region has 13 residues. The germline V and J ends were trimmed by 9 bases and 3 bases, with 9 bases remaining between them. CDR3 DNA sequence: TGTGCCAGTTTAATCTACTATAATTCACCCCTCCACTTT. It codes for CASLIYYNSPLHF.

J is TRBJ2-3 and V is TRBV5-4; D is perhaps TRBD1 or TRBD2 (7 bases each). The CDR3 has 15 residues. Trimming stripped 4 bases from V and 4 bases from J, with 16 bases between. Germline V gene sequence: CDR1 SGHNT, CDR2 YYREEE (reference sequence). The CDR3 loop reads CASSPQGGRADTQYF. In DNA form, the CDR3 reads TGTGCCAGCAGCCCGCAGGGGGGGCGCGCAGATACGCAGTATTTT.

This clonotype was detected ten times or more. The chain uses TRBV12-3 or TRBV12-4 and TRBJ2-1, with 10 bases aligning to TRBD2. This CDR3 has 14 amino acids. The ends lost 5 bases at V and 14 bases at J; junction bases unmatched: 12. The CDR3 coding sequence is TGTGCCAGCAGTAACGGTTTACTAGCGGGGAGGAAGTTCTTC. It yields the protein CASSNGLLAGRKFF.

The chain is built from TRBV5-4 and TRBJ1-5, with 10 bases matching TRBD1. Germline-derived CDR1 and CDR2 are SGHNT and YYREEE (reference sequence). The V gene end was trimmed by 4 bases and the J gene end by 4 bases; junction bases not matched to a gene: 11. CDR3 size: 17 residues. DNA for the CDR3: TGTGCCAGCAGCCCCCATGAATGGGACAGGGGTAATCAGCCCCAGCATTTT. Its protein product is CASSPHEWDRGNQPQHF. Full variable domain (outside the CDR3, taken from reference TRBV5-4 and TRBJ1-5): ETGVTQSPTHLIKTRGQQVTLRCSSQSGHNTVSWYQQALGQGPQFIFQYYREEENGRGNFPPRFSGLQFPNYSSELNVNALELDDSALYLCASSPHEWDRGNQPQHFGDGTRLSIL.

This clonotype has ten or more counts. The gene calls are TRBV18 and TRBJ1-2, with no clear D. V was clipped by 3 bases and J by 0 bases, with 20 bases between them. Germline values: CDR1 KGHSH, CDR2 LQKENI. This CDR3 is 18 amino acids long. CDR3 nucleotides: TGTGCCAGCTCACCGCTTCCCGTCCCCGGAAAATCTAACTATGGCTACACCTTC. Its protein product is CASSPLPVPGKSNYGYTF.

In this sample, this clonotype turned up many times. V gene TRBV4-3 combines with J gene TRBJ2-1; 7 bases are shared with TRBD2. The germline V gene encodes CDR1 LGHNA and CDR2 YSLEER. The CDR3 extends over 16 amino acids. With V trimmed by 1 base and J by 2 bases, 5 bases remained unmatched. CDR3 sequence reads: CASSQGWAGAYNEQFF. CDR3 nucleotide sequence: TGCGCCAGCAGCCAAGGTTGGGCGGGGGCCTACAATGAGCAGTTCTTC.

Many counts were recorded for this clonotype. The chain links TRBV6-2 or TRBV6-3 to TRBJ1-2; no clear D gene. The CDR3 has 16 amino acids. Per the germline V gene, CDR1 is MNHEY and CDR2 is SVGEGT. The V gene lost 2 bases and the J gene lost 3 bases, with 16 bases spanning the gap. The CDR3 protein is CASSYVPPGGYYGYTF. The CDR3 DNA sequence: TGTGCCAGCAGTTACGTCCCCCCCGGCGGATACTATGGCTACACCTTC.

The sample holds many counts of this clonotype. The genes are TRBV10-3 and TRBJ1-5; D is ambiguous. With 3 bases removed from V and 5 bases from J, the gap between germline ends came to 11 bases. Germline V gene sequence: CDR1 ENHRY, CDR2 SYGVKD. This CDR3 is built from 14 residues. The CDR3 bases are TGTGCCATCAGTGATGTACTACCTCATCAGCCCCAGCATTTT. Translation: CAISDVLPHQPQHF.

This clonotype was seen repeatedly, ten times or more. V usage is TRBV15 and J usage is TRBJ2-2, with unresolved D. CDR1 is LNHNV and CDR2 is YYDKDF in the germline V gene (reference sequence). V was pared by 0 bases and J by 6 bases, with 11 bases between. The CDR3 sequence is 15 residues long. CDR3 residues: CATSRDGYFSGELFF. CDR3 DNA sequence: TGTGCCACCAGCAGAGATGGTTACTTTTCCGGGGAGCTGTTTTTT.

This clonotype has at least ten counts. The chain uses TRBV7-2 and TRBJ2-1; TRBD2 aligns across 10 bases. V gave up 5 bases and J gave up 4 bases; unmatched junction bases: 14. The germline CDR1 and CDR2 sequences are SGHTA and FQGNSA. The CDR3 is 18 amino acids. The CDR3 loop reads CASSPRLAGIRVYNEQFF. The CDR3 DNA reads as TGTGCCAGCAGCCCCCGACTAGCGGGCATAAGGGTGTACAATGAGCAGTTCTTC.

At least ten counts were recorded for this clonotype. The chain links TRBV27 to TRBJ1-2, with 9 bases lining up with TRBD1. V trimming: 5 bases; J trimming: 3 bases; junction bases outside the gene matches: 4. Per germline, CDR1 MNHEY and CDR2 SMNVEV (reference sequence). This CDR3 spans 14 amino acids. The CDR3 nucleotides read TGTGCCAGCAGTCAAGGACAGGGGTACTATGGCTACACCTTC. Protein: CASSQGQGYYGYTF.

This clonotype was counted many times. V usage is TRBV7-2 and J usage is TRBJ1-4, with no clear D. CDR1 and CDR2 (germline): SGHTA, FQGNSA. The CDR3 loop spans 14 amino acids. The V gene lost 0 bases and the J gene lost 3 bases, with 5 bases spanning the gap. Here the CDR3 reads CASSLAGPNEKLFF. The CDR3 coding sequence is TGTGCCAGCAGCTTAGCAGGACCTAATGAAAAACTGTTTTTT.

This clonotype was detected ten times or more. V gene TRBV18 combines with J gene TRBJ2-5; D uncertain. CDR1 and CDR2 (germline): KGHSH, LQKENI. The CDR3 contains 17 residues. Trimming took 4 bases from V and 1 from J, leaving 19 bases between them. This chain's CDR3 is CASSRYLQLQLQETQYF. CDR3 in DNA: TGTGCCAGCTCACGCTACCTTCAACTTCAGCTCCAAGAGACCCAGTACTTC.